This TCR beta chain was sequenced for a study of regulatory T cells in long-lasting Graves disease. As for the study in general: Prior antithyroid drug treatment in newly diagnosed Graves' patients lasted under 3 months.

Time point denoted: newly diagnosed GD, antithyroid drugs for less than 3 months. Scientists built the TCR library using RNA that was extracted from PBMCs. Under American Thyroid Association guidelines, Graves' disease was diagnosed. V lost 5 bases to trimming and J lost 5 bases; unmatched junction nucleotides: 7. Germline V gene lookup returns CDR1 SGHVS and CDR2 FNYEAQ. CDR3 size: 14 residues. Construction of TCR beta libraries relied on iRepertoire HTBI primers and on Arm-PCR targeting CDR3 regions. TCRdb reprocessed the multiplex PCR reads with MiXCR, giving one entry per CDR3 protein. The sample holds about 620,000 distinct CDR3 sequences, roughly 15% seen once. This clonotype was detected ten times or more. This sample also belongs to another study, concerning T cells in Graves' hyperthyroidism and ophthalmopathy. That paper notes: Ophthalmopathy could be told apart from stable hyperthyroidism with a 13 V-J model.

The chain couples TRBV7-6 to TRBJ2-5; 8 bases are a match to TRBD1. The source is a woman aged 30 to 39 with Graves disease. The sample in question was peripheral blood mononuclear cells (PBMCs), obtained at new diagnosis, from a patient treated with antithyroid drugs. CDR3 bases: TGTGCCAGCAGCACAGGACAGGGTCTTGAGACCCAGTACTTC. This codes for CASSTGQGLETQYF. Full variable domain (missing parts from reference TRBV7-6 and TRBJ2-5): GAGVSQSPRYKVTKRGQDVALRCDPISGHVSLYWYRQALGQGPEFLTYFNYEAQQDKSGLPNDRFSAERPEGSISTLTIQRTEQRDSAMYRCASSTGQGLETQYFGPGTRLLVL.